This is a list of T cell receptor beta chains from one sample in a study of beta chain features in type 1 diabetes. The data were produced by immunoSEQ multiplex PCR, yet TCRdb's version contains in-frame clones alone and is incomplete. The repertoire holds a few hundred thousand clones, with approximately 13% as singletons. Sequencing was done on a sample of naive CD4+ T cells from blood. The receptor source for this set is a woman younger than 35 with type 1 diabetes. Both conserved end residues are part of each CDR3. Each record gives: CDR3 protein, CDR3 DNA, D gene, V gene, CDR3 length, J gene, clone size. A D gene is named only where the DNA matches it firmly. Only some rows state a clone size, as once, few, many or a class for expanded clones.

CATSTAGSQETQYF TGTGCCACCAGCACAGCGGGTTCGCAAGAGACCCAGTACTTC - TRBV15 14 TRBJ2-5 few
CASGGLAGYNEQFF TGTGCTAGTGGGGGACTAGCGGGGTACAATGAGCAGTTCTTC TRBD2 TRBV12-5 14 TRBJ2-1 -
CASSFGGRPTYEQYF TGTGCCAGCAGTTTTGGGGGGAGGCCGACCTACGAGCAGTACTTC - TRBV28 15 TRBJ2-7 few
CASSQTGFSNQPQHF TGTGCCAGCAGCCAGACGGGATTTAGCAATCAGCCCCAGCATTTT - TRBV5-6 15 TRBJ1-5 few
CASSLGRTNYGYTF TGTGCCAGCAGTTTGGGCCGTACTAACTATGGCTACACCTTC - TRBV27 14 TRBJ1-2 few
CASSPRLAGGPLEQFF TGTGCCAGCAGTCCCCGACTAGCGGGAGGGCCGTTGGAGCAGTTCTTC TRBD2 TRBV28 16 TRBJ2-1 -
CASSFGRGNQPQHF TGTGCCAGCAGCTTTGGCAGGGGTAATCAGCCCCAGCATTTT - TRBV7-2 14 TRBJ1-5 few
CASRPDRGVSNQPQHF TGTGCCAGTAGACCGGACAGGGGTGTTAGCAATCAGCCCCAGCATTTT TRBD1 TRBV19 16 TRBJ1-5 -
CAISGQGTSGSVPRDEQFF TGTGCCATCAGTGGGCAAGGGACTAGCGGGAGTGTACCTAGGGATGAGCAGTTCTTC TRBD2 TRBV10-3 19 TRBJ2-1 -
CASSPAGLANTGELFF TGTGCCAGCTCACCCGCGGGACTAGCGAACACCGGGGAGCTGTTTTTT TRBD2 TRBV18 16 TRBJ2-2 -
CASSRDSDIYGYTF TGTGCCAGTAGTAGGGACAGCGATATCTATGGCTACACCTTC TRBD1 TRBV19 14 TRBJ1-2 few
CASSYQGLAGGHGWEQFF TGTGCCAGCAGCTACCAGGGACTAGCGGGAGGGCATGGATGGGAGCAGTTCTTC TRBD2 TRBV7-2 18 TRBJ2-1 few
CSATTGNTNQPQHF TGCAGCGCCACAACAGGTAACACCAATCAGCCCCAGCATTTT - TRBV29-1 14 TRBJ1-5 few
CAWSPPGGSNQPQHF TGTGCCTGGAGCCCCCCTGGGGGGAGCAATCAGCCCCAGCATTTT - TRBV30 15 TRBJ1-5 -
CASSLRQGRGYTF TGTGCCAGCAGTCTCCGACAGGGTCGGGGCTACACCTTC TRBD1 TRBV27 13 TRBJ1-2 -
CAAGQSYLRGYTF TGTGCCGCTGGACAGAGCTATCTACGTGGCTACACCTTC - TRBV6-6 13 TRBJ1-2 few
CASTPGQPNNEQFF TGTGCCAGTACCCCAGGGCAGCCAAACAATGAGCAGTTCTTC - TRBV19 14 TRBJ2-1 few
CAMGGGTSGSGEQYF TGTGCCATGGGTGGGGGGACTAGCGGGAGTGGCGAGCAGTACTTC TRBD2 TRBV30 15 TRBJ2-7 -
CASSTGLAGVDEQFF TGCGCCAGCAGCACGGGACTAGCGGGAGTGGATGAGCAGTTCTTC TRBD2 TRBV5-1 15 TRBJ2-1 -
CASSFDRTRGRDTQYF TGTGCCAGCAGCTTCGATCGGACTAGGGGGAGAGATACGCAGTATTTT - TRBV7-2 16 TRBJ2-3 -
CASSLTGLGTDTQYF TGTGCCAGCAGCCTGACAGGGCTCGGCACAGATACGCAGTATTTT TRBD1 TRBV7-9 15 TRBJ2-3 -
CASSSGPGQGVAWFNPPQHF TGTGCCAGCAGTTCTGGACCGGGACAGGGAGTTGCGTGGTTCAACCCGCCCCAGCATTTT TRBD1 TRBV28 20 TRBJ1-5 -
CASSQDGSANRGYGYTF TGCGCCAGCAGCCAAGATGGGTCCGCCAACAGGGGCTATGGCTACACCTTC TRBD1 TRBV4-1 17 TRBJ1-2 -
CASRYTGGSDTQYF TGTGCCAGCAGATATACAGGGGGCTCAGATACGCAGTATTTT TRBD1 TRBV6-5 14 TRBJ2-3 -
CAWSVSQGTDTQYF TGTGCCTGGAGTGTATCGCAGGGGACAGATACGCAGTATTTT - TRBV30 14 TRBJ2-3 few
CASSPPAGSNYGYTF TGTGCCAGCTCACCCCCCGCCGGGAGTAACTATGGCTACACCTTC - TRBV18 15 TRBJ1-2 -
CASSLGTPGETQYF TGTGCCAGCAGCTTAGGGACTCCGGGCGAGACCCAGTACTTC - TRBV7-9 14 TRBJ2-5 -
CASSPIKGLNTEAFF TGTGCCAGCAGCCCAATTAAGGGGCTGAACACTGAAGCTTTCTTT - TRBV7-9 15 TRBJ1-1 few
CASRLTYTEAFF TGTGCCAGCAGACTGACATACACTGAAGCTTTCTTT - TRBV28 12 TRBJ1-1 few
CASRGLLTSTDTQYF TGCGCCAGCAGGGGACTACTCACTAGCACAGATACGCAGTATTTT TRBD2 TRBV5-1 15 TRBJ2-3 -
CASSKPLDRFMVTGELFF TGTGCCAGCAGCAAACCCCTCGACAGGTTCATGGTCACCGGGGAGCTGTTTTTT - TRBV28 18 TRBJ2-2 -
CASSSGLAGGYEQYF TGTGCCAGCAGCTCGGGACTAGCGGGAGGGTACGAGCAGTACTTC TRBD2 TRBV5-4 15 TRBJ2-7 -
CASSFSEGYEQYF TGCGCCAGCAGCTTTAGCGAAGGCTACGAGCAGTACTTC - TRBV5-1 13 TRBJ2-7 few
CASSPPSGRAANEQFF TGTGCCAGCTCACCACCTAGCGGGAGGGCCGCCAATGAGCAGTTCTTC TRBD2 TRBV18 16 TRBJ2-1 -
CASSHAGAPTDTQYF TGTGCCAGCAGCCATGCGGGAGCCCCCACAGATACGCAGTATTTT TRBD2 TRBV28 15 TRBJ2-3 few
CASRQPGLSNNEQFF TGTGCCTCCCGGCAGCCGGGACTCTCAAACAATGAGCAGTTCTTC - TRBV19 15 TRBJ2-1 few
CSAAPRLANGQYF TGCAGCGCCGCACCTAGACTAGCCAACGGGCAGTATTTT TRBD2 TRBV29-1 13 TRBJ2-3 -
CASRSQGATGELFF TGCGCCAGCAGATCCCAGGGGGCCACCGGGGAGCTGTTTTTT TRBD1 TRBV5-1 14 TRBJ2-2 -